The 10 T cell receptor beta chains below were found in one sample sequenced in a study of coeliac disease. Measured with immunoSEQ multiplex PCR; TCRdb has only the in-frame clones, and not every one. Here the sample spans 3,000 to 5,000 clones, approximately 50% being singletons. Source material: lymphocytes from the gut lamina propria. The origin of the receptors is a man between 65 and 85 years old without celiac disease.

This clone came up a few times. The same CDR3 arises from other DNA sequences in this sample as well. The chain has TRBV10-2 and TRBJ2-7; 9 bases fit TRBD1. CDR3 size: 14 residues. Germline assignment: CDR1 WSHSY and CDR2 SAAADI. Losses at the gene ends were 2 bases for V and 1 base for J; bases not matched to a gene: 0. The CDR3 coding sequence is TGCGCCAGCAGTGAGGGGACAGGGTCCTACGAGCAGTACTTC. Its translation: CASSEGTGSYEQYF.

This sequence joins TRBV5-1 and TRBJ1-6; TRBD1 matches at 7 bases. There are 15 residues in the CDR3. The J segment lost 3 bases and the V segment lost 4 bases, leaving 4 bases of the junction unmatched. The germline V gene has CDR1 SGHRS and CDR2 YFSETQ. CDR3 in amino acids: CASSTGQRYNSPLHF. The CDR3, as DNA: TGCGCCAGCAGCACGGGACAGCGCTATAATTCACCCCTCCACTTT.

This clone was observed a handful of times. The chain has TRBV7-6 and TRBJ1-2; possibly TRBD1 for D (6 bases). V lost 5 bases to trimming and J lost 8 bases, with 12 bases between them. CDR3 length: 12 residues. The V gene's germline CDR1 is SGHVS and CDR2 FNYEAQ. CDR3 sequence: CASSQRGIGYTF. For the CDR3, the DNA is TGTGCCAGCAGCCAGAGGGGGATCGGCTACACCTTC.

The chain combines TRBV11-2 with TRBJ2-2; 7 nucleotides line up with TRBD2. J gave up 0 bases and V 4 bases, and 5 bases lay outside the gene matches. The CDR3 is 16 amino acids. Germline CDR1 reads SGHAT; CDR2 reads FQNNGV. In DNA, the CDR3 is TGTGCCAGCAGCTCCAGGACTAGTTCGAACACCGGGGAGCTGTTTTTT. It codes for CASSSRTSSNTGELFF.

The V and J genes are TRBV16 and TRBJ1-5; D is undetermined. Trimming shortened V by 0 bases and J by 1 base, and 10 bases separated the two germline ends. CDR1 and CDR2 from the germline V gene are KGHSY and FQNENV. The CDR3 contains 16 residues. This chain's CDR3 is CASSQSRPGSNQPQHF. CDR3 sequence (DNA): TGTGCCAGCAGCCAATCGAGACCGGGGAGCAATCAGCCCCAGCATTTT.

V gene TRBV6-6 combines with J gene TRBJ2-3, with 9 bases aligning to TRBD2. The V segment lost 6 bases and the J segment 1 base; nucleotides outside the gene matches: 5. Per germline, CDR1 MNHNY and CDR2 SVGAGI (reference sequence). CDR3 length equals 15 residues. CDR3 in amino acids: CASRTRTSGTDTQYF. The CDR3 DNA reads as TGTGCCAGCAGGACACGGACTAGCGGCACAGATACGCAGTATTTT.

This chain uses TRBV5-6 with TRBJ2-4; 8 nucleotides align to TRBD1. This CDR3 is built from 14 residues. Germline V CDR1 and CDR2: SGHDT, YYEEEE. J lost 7 bases, V lost 4 bases, and 7 bases had no gene match. This chain's CDR3 is CASSPGDRPNIQYF. For the CDR3, the DNA is TGTGCCAGCAGCCCAGGGGACAGGCCCAACATTCAGTACTTC.

J is TRBJ2-7 and V is TRBV7-7; tentative D call: TRBD2 (5 bases). Germline CDR1 reads SSHAT; CDR2 reads FNYEAQ (reference sequence). Deletions cut 4 bases from V and 4 bases from J, with 11 bases between. The CDR3 contains 13 residues. The DNA for the CDR3 is TGTGCCAGCAGCTCCTCTACGGGGTACGAGCAGTACTTC. It is translated as CASSSSTGYEQYF. The variable domain in full, with the rest retrieved from reference TRBV7-7 and TRBJ2-7, is GAGVSQSPRYKVTKRGQDVTLRCDPISSHATLYWYQQALGQGPEFLTYFNYEAQPDKSGLPSDRFSAERPEGSISTLTIQRTEQRDSAMYRCASSSSTGYEQYFGPGTRLTVT.

V is TRBV28 and J is TRBJ1-3; 7 nucleotides align to TRBD1. J gave up 2 bases and V 6 bases, and 10 bases lay outside the gene matches. The CDR3 has 16 residues. Germline assignment: CDR1 MDHEN and CDR2 SYDVKM. The DNA of the CDR3 is TGTGCCAGCAGCCCTACGACAGGGTACACTGGAAACACCATATATTTT. It encodes CASSPTTGYTGNTIYF.

The chain has TRBV18 and TRBJ2-2, with 7 bases matching TRBD2. Germline V gene lookup returns CDR1 KGHSH and CDR2 LQKENI. CDR3 size: 16 residues. The CDR3 region is CATARGDSADAGELFF. The CDR3 DNA sequence: TGTGCTACAGCTCGGGGGGACTCGGCGGACGCCGGGGAGCTGTTTTTT.